This paragraph reports one T cell receptor beta chain. Its antigen is unidentified. These data are taken from a study of T cells in localized non-small cell lung cancer. Overall study results and limits: A median of around 57 clones ranked among the top 100 in tumor appeared in adjacent lung. With higher T cell density in blood came longer overall survival. Tumor trailed uninvolved adjacent lung in T cell clonality, which peaked there. Tumor samples were not multi-region, leaving intratumor heterogeneity unexcluded.

Assay: immunoSEQ multiplex PCR; the TCRdb copy retains only in-frame clones and omits some. The profile shows 130,000 or so clones, roughly 90% of them singletons. Per germline, CDR1 WNHNN and CDR2 SYGVQD (reference sequence). The CDR3 runs to 13 residues. Trimming shortened V by 3 bases and J by 11 bases, and 16 bases separated the two germline ends. This specimen was peripheral blood, taken before any cancer treatment. The genes are TRBV10-1 and TRBJ1-1; D is possibly TRBD1 (5 bases). This TCR derives from a female donor older than 55 with stage I lung adenocarcinoma. The CDR3 DNA sequence: TGCGCCAGCAGTGATCGAGTGGGGGACTCGGCTTTCTTT. As protein: CASSDRVGDSAFF.